The sequence of this T cell receptor beta chain was determined in a study of T cells in Graves' hyperthyroidism and ophthalmopathy. General study findings and limits: Patients with ophthalmopathy were separated from those with stable hyperthyroidism by a 13 V-J model.

A roughly 10 ml volume of fresh peripheral blood provided the PBMCs. This CDR3 is 13 amino acids long. Trimming took off 7 bases at V and 0 bases at J, with 12 bases between the two ends. Germline assignment: CDR1 DFQATT and CDR2 SNEGSKA (reference sequence). Amplification yielded TCR beta CDR3 regions, with RNA transcripts as the source. HTBI primers were the set used in a first-round RT-PCR of the TCR CDR3. MiXCR was run by TCRdb on the multiplex PCR reads, yielding one entry per CDR3 protein. The sample lists 300,000 to 500,000 distinct CDR3 sequences; about 14% were seen once. This clonotype has ten or more counts. Its antigen is undetermined.

The source material was blood. V gene TRBV20-1 combines with J gene TRBJ1-1; D is possibly TRBD1 (6 bases). The sequence derives from a man aged 50 to 60 with Graves' ophthalmopathy. DNA of the CDR3: TGCAGTGGACCGACAGGCATGAACACTGAAGCTTTCTTT. Protein: CSGPTGMNTEAFF.